A selection of T cell receptor beta chains follows, all from one sample in a study of post-analysis software for immune sequencing data. Each CDR3 protein gets one entry after TCRdb re-called the PCR reads with MiXCR. In the table there are under 900,000 distinct CDR3 sequences, around 50% of which are singletons. Sequenced material: blood. Receptor source: a girl under 18 with multiple sclerosis. The CDR3 runs from the conserved cysteine through the conserved F or W. A D gene is named only where the DNA matches it firmly. The size field is filled for only some rows; it gives once, few, many or a size class.

V gene,D gene,J gene,clone size,CDR3 length,CDR3 protein,CDR3 DNA
TRBV7-8,.,TRBJ1-5,.,17,CASSARTAGRSNQPQHF,TGTGCCAGCAGCGCCCGGACAGCGGGACGGAGCAATCAGCCCCAGCATTTT
TRBV11-2,.,TRBJ1-2,.,14,CASSDPGRGEGYTF,TGTGCCAGCAGCGACCCTGGCAGGGGCGAGGGCTACACCTTC
TRBV4-1,TRBD1,TRBJ1-1,.,18,CASSHPRGRGAMNTEAFF,TGCGCCAGCAGCCACCCCAGGGGGCGTGGGGCCATGAACACTGAAGCTTTCTTT
TRBV29-1,TRBD1,TRBJ2-1,few,14,CSVRDSRRINEQFF,TGCAGCGTGAGGGACAGCCGAAGAATCAATGAGCAGTTCTTC
TRBV7-2,.,TRBJ2-5,few,15,CASSFQGGVKETQYF,TGTGCCAGCAGCTTCCAAGGAGGGGTCAAAGAGACCCAGTACTTC
TRBV20-1,TRBD1,TRBJ1-1,.,14,CSAILGTGDTEAFF,TGCAGTGCTATTCTCGGGACAGGGGACACTGAAGCTTTCTTT
TRBV5-1,.,TRBJ2-2,once,13,CASSLFGAGELFF,TGCGCCAGCAGCTTGTTCGGGGCCGGGGAGCTGTTTTTT
TRBV20-1,TRBD2,TRBJ2-1,.,15,CSAPRREGGKNEQFF,TGCAGTGCTCCTAGGCGGGAGGGCGGCAAAAATGAGCAGTTCTTC
TRBV9,.,TRBJ2-1,once,14,CASSVARPSNEQFF,TGTGCCAGCAGCGTAGCTCGTCCGTCCAATGAGCAGTTCTTC
TRBV7-2,.,TRBJ1-2,.,12,CASSLGQHGYTF,TGCGCCAGCAGCTTAGGGCAACATGGCTACACCTTC
TRBV5-1,.,TRBJ2-5,.,13,CASSPSGTVPLYF,TGCGCCAGCAGCCCCTCCGGGACGGTACCACTGTACTTC
TRBV27,.,TRBJ2-3,.,16,CASSRARGFVADTQYF,TGTGCCAGCAGTAGGGCTAGGGGATTTGTAGCAGATACGCAGTATTTT
TRBV5-1,.,TRBJ2-3,few,15,CASSLDGGSSDTQYF,TGCGCCAGCAGCCTGGACGGTGGGAGCTCAGATACGCAGTATTTT
TRBV6-5,.,TRBJ1-1,few,13,CASSPGWSTEAFF,TGTGCCAGCAGCCCAGGGTGGTCCACTGAAGCTTTCTTT
TRBV9,.,TRBJ1-5,once,15,CASSVTEGGNQPQHF,TGTGCCAGCAGCGTGACCGAGGGGGGCAATCAGCCCCAGCATTTT
TRBV7-4,.,TRBJ1-6,.,16,CASSLGRGGLNSPLHF,TGTGCCAGCAGCTTGGGAAGGGGGGGCTTAAATTCACCCCTCCACTTT
TRBV29-1,.,TRBJ1-4,.,15,CSGTGTATTNKKLFF,TGCAGCGGAACCGGGACGGCGACAACTAATAAAAAACTGTTTTTT
TRBV2,.,TRBJ2-7,.,11,CASGGRYEQYF,TGTGCCAGCGGGGGGAGGTACGAGCAGTACTTC
TRBV12-3/TRBV12-4,TRBD1,TRBJ1-5,.,16,CASSLLGTDSNQPQHF,TGTGCCAGCAGTTTGCTGGGGACAGATAGCAATCAGCCCCAGCATTTT
TRBV4-1,TRBD1,TRBJ2-1,.,14,CASSYTDREDEQFF,TGCGCCAGCAGCTATACCGACAGGGAAGATGAGCAGTTCTTC
TRBV9,TRBD1,TRBJ2-7,.,13,CASSVGTGDEQYF,TGTGCCAGCAGCGTAGGGACAGGGGACGAGCAGTACTTC
TRBV20-1,TRBD2,TRBJ2-3,few,14,CSAWTSGGTDTQYF,TGCAGTGCTTGGACTAGCGGGGGAACAGATACGCAGTATTTT
TRBV29-1,TRBD1,TRBJ2-7,.,16,CSVEDAGTGSSYEQYF,TGCAGCGTTGAAGATGCGGGGACAGGTTCCTCCTACGAGCAGTACTTC
TRBV20-1,TRBD2,TRBJ2-5,.,13,CSAPASGRETQYF,TGCAGTGCCCCGGCTAGCGGGAGAGAGACCCAGTACTTC
TRBV6-5,TRBD1,TRBJ1-4,.,16,CASSPGTGNFFVKLFF,TGTGCCAGCAGTCCAGGGACAGGCAATTTTTTTGTGAAACTGTTTTTT
TRBV9,TRBD2,TRBJ2-1,.,15,CASSVAGGRSVEQFF,TGTGCCAGCAGCGTAGCGGGCGGGAGATCTGTTGAGCAGTTCTTC
TRBV7-9,.,TRBJ2-7,.,15,CASSLFRGLIYEQYF,TGTGCCAGCAGCTTATTCCGGGGGCTCATCTACGAGCAGTACTTC
TRBV12-3/TRBV12-4,TRBD2,TRBJ2-1,.,17,CAASLSPGLAGDNEQFF,TGTGCCGCGAGTTTGTCCCCGGGGCTAGCGGGTGACAATGAGCAGTTCTTC
TRBV20-1,TRBD1,TRBJ1-1,.,13,CSASRDRDAEAFF,TGCAGTGCTTCCCGGGACAGGGACGCTGAAGCTTTCTTT
TRBV29-1,TRBD1,TRBJ2-3,few,13,CSGGQVLTDTQYF,TGCAGCGGCGGACAGGTACTCACAGATACGCAGTATTTT
TRBV20-1,TRBD1,TRBJ1-4,.,15,CSFTHTGEPNEKLFF,TGCAGTTTCACCCACACAGGGGAACCTAATGAAAAACTGTTTTTT
TRBV20-1,TRBD1,TRBJ2-1,once,13,CSARRDRVDEQFF,TGCAGTGCTAGACGGGACAGGGTGGATGAGCAGTTCTTC
TRBV11-3,TRBD2,TRBJ2-5,.,14,CASSLGGSAETQYF,TGTGCCAGCAGCTTGGGCGGGAGCGCAGAGACCCAGTACTTC
TRBV7-8,TRBD1,TRBJ1-2,.,15,CASSPGTGANYGYTF,TGTGCCAGCAGCCCTGGGACAGGGGCGAACTATGGCTACACCTTC
TRBV3-1,.,TRBJ1-2,.,13,CASSPPGVEGYTF,TGTGCCAGCAGCCCCCCAGGCGTCGAGGGCTACACCTTC
TRBV5-1,TRBD2,TRBJ2-1,few,15,CASSRVWTRVDEQFF,TGCGCCAGCAGCCGTGTATGGACTAGAGTCGATGAGCAGTTCTTC
TRBV3-1,.,TRBJ1-2,.,15,CASSPPLSGGGGYTF,TGTGCCAGCAGCCCCCCACTGTCGGGGGGGGGTGGCTACACCTTC
TRBV14,.,TRBJ2-4,few,13,CASSYGNQNIQYF,TGTGCCAGCAGCTACGGGAACCAAAACATTCAGTACTTC
TRBV29-1,TRBD2,TRBJ2-1,.,16,CSVEEHGTSGSNEQFF,TGCAGCGTTGAAGAACACGGGACTAGCGGGAGTAATGAGCAGTTCTTC
TRBV6-5,.,TRBJ2-1,.,22,CASSYSLFGGEHRVLNYNEQFF,TGTGCCAGCAGTTACTCGCTTTTCGGAGGGGAACACCGGGTCTTGAACTACAATGAGCAGTTCTTC
TRBV5-4,TRBD1,TRBJ2-2,.,16,CASSPGTDINTGVLFF,TGTGCCAGCAGCCCAGGGACAGATATAAACACCGGGGTGCTGTTTTTT